The clone carrying this T cell receptor beta chain appeared many times. This sample is drawn from a study of breast tumors, draining lymph nodes, adjacent tissues. Germline loops: CDR1 SNHLY, CDR2 FYNNEI. V shed 3 bases and J shed 0 bases, with 11 bases lying between them. The CDR3 loop spans 15 amino acids. TCRdb re-called the multiplex PCR reads with MiXCR, one entry per CDR3 protein. Here the sample spans about 16,000 distinct CDR3 sequences, roughly 50% being singletons. The V gene is TRBV2, the J gene TRBJ1-2; D is unclear. The sequenced sample was tumor-adjacent breast tissue. This sequence originates from a female donor with breast cancer. Some clones in this sample may be carry-over from other donors' samples. Here the CDR3 reads CASSEIIGTNYGYTF. The CDR3 DNA follows: TGTGCCAGCAGTGAGATTATAGGGACTAACTATGGCTACACCTTC.